This T cell receptor beta chain was captured in a study of T cell repertoires in cytomegalovirus infection. Study information: An indication of both CMV infection and matching HLA type came from public TCR beta signatures.

TCRdb called the reads again in MiXCR, with one record for every CDR3 protein. The sample yields roughly 300,000 distinct CDR3 sequences, more than 20% seen once. Germline CDR1 and CDR2: SGHTA and FQGNSA. The CDR3 runs to 15 residues. The J segment lost 1 base and the V segment lost 2 bases, leaving 0 bases of the junction unmatched. In this sample, this clonotype turned up many times. The V gene is TRBV7-2, the J gene TRBJ2-3; 10 nucleotides agree with TRBD2. The receptor's source is a human donor in good health (CMV status not recorded). Some clones in this sample may be carry-over from other donors' samples. The sample taken for sequencing was PBMCs. CDR3 region: CASSLTSGGTDTQYF. CDR3 nucleotide sequence: TGTGCCAGCAGCTTAACTAGCGGGGGCACAGATACGCAGTATTTT.